The 11 T cell receptor beta chains given below trace back to one sample, sequenced in a study of OX40 agonist ivuxolimab in advanced cancers. Here immunoSEQ multiplex PCR was the method, and the copy in TCRdb shows in-frame clones only, minus some. The sample has tens of thousands of clones, 84% seen once; the top ten hold about 0.69%. Here the sequenced sample was CD4+ or CD8+ T cells sorted from blood, taken in a trial of the OX40 agonist ivuxolimab. These receptors were obtained from an adult with an advanced solid tumor such as melanoma, head and neck, liver or kidney cancer.

CDR3 sequence reads: CASSPPGGVDEKLFF. The CDR3 DNA sequence: TGTGCCAGCAGCCCCCCAGGGGGGGTTGATGAAAAACTGTTTTTT. V gene TRBV5-4 combines with J gene TRBJ1-4, with 7 bases fitting TRBD1. This CDR3 is built from 15 residues. Looked up from germline, CDR1 is SGHNT and CDR2 is YYREEE (reference sequence). V gave up 4 bases and J gave up 6 bases; unmatched junction bases: 9.

The chain employs TRBV11-2 and TRBJ2-7; 8 nucleotides agree with TRBD1. Trimming removed 0 bases from V and 7 bases from J; junction bases left unmatched: 11. The CDR3 is made up of 16 amino acids. CDR1 SGHAT and CDR2 FQNNGV come from the germline V gene. The CDR3 region is CASSLDLIGQGAEQYF. DNA of the CDR3: TGTGCCAGCAGCTTAGATTTGATTGGGCAGGGGGCAGAGCAGTACTTC.

The chain joins TRBV4-1 to TRBJ2-1, with TRBD2 matching 7 bases. Trimming removed 5 bases from V and 4 bases from J; junction bases left unmatched: 8. The CDR3 extends over 15 amino acids. Germline V gene lookup returns CDR1 MGHRA and CDR2 YSYEKL. The CDR3 sequence: CASSFGGLRYNEQFF. The CDR3 coding sequence is TGCGCCAGCAGCTTCGGGGGGTTGCGGTACAATGAGCAGTTCTTC.

The chain couples TRBV7-2 to TRBJ1-5; D is ambiguous. This CDR3 contains 13 residues. The germline V gene encodes CDR1 SGHTA and CDR2 FQGNSA. The V gene lost 4 bases and the J gene lost 4 bases, with 8 bases spanning the gap. The CDR3 reads CASSYGVNQPQHF. CDR3 sequence (DNA): TGTGCCAGCAGCTACGGGGTTAATCAGCCCCAGCATTTT. The whole variable domain, remainder taken from reference TRBV7-2 and TRBJ1-5, is GAGVSQSPSNKVTEKGKDVELRCDPISGHTALYWYRQSLGQGLEFLIYFQGNSAPDKSGLPSDRFSAERTGGSVSTLTIQRTQQEDSAVYLCASSYGVNQPQHFGDGTRLSIL.

This clone appeared a single time. The CDR3 nucleotides are TGTGCCAGCAGGCGGACAGGAATTAACTATGGCTACACCTTC. Translation gives CASRRTGINYGYTF. This chain uses TRBV28 with TRBJ1-2; TRBD1 agrees at 7 bases. The CDR3 is 14 amino acids. The V gene end was trimmed by 6 bases and the J gene end by 1 base; junction bases not matched to a gene: 5. Germline V gene lookup returns CDR1 MDHEN and CDR2 SYDVKM.

The V and J genes are TRBV5-8 and TRBJ1-6; D is unclear. This CDR3 spans 13 amino acids. The germline CDR1 and CDR2 sequences are SGHTS and YDEGEE. V was trimmed by 0 bases and J by 8 bases, leaving 6 bases between them. This CDR3 is CASSLELDSPLHF. CDR3 coding DNA: TGTGCCAGCAGCTTGGAATTGGATTCACCCCTCCACTTT. Combining the CDR3 with reference TRBV5-8 and TRBJ1-6 gives the whole variable domain EAGVTQSPTHLIKTRGQQATLRCSPISGHTSVYWYQQALGLGLQFLLWYDEGEERNRGNFPPRFSGRQFPNYSSELNVNALELEDSALYLCASSLELDSPLHFGNGTRLTVT.

The CDR3 sequence is CASSMGRENTGELFF. The CDR3 DNA reads as TGTGCCAGTAGTATGGGGCGGGAGAACACCGGGGAGCTGTTTTTT. The gene calls are TRBV19 and TRBJ2-2, with D tentatively TRBD2 (6 bases). V lost 3 bases and J 1 base, leaving 9 bases between the germline ends. Germline V gene sequence: CDR1 LNHDA, CDR2 SQIVND (reference sequence). CDR3 length: 15 amino acids.

With respect to this clone: Other DNA sequences of this sample code for an identical CDR3. This chain links TRBV30 with TRBJ1-2; 8 nucleotides match TRBD1. V lost 3 bases, J lost 5 bases, and 5 bases stayed unmatched. The CDR3 runs 13 residues. The germline CDR1 and CDR2 sequences are GTSNPN and SVGIG (reference sequence). The chain's CDR3 is CAWSRDRPYGYTF. CDR3 coding DNA: TGTGCCTGGAGCCGGGACAGGCCATATGGCTACACCTTC.

The rearrangement uses TRBV18 and TRBJ2-7; D is unresolved. From germline, CDR1 is KGHSH and CDR2 LQKENI. The CDR3 is made up of 17 amino acids. The ends were cut back, 1 base at V and 6 bases at J, with 22 bases in the middle. CDR3 nucleotides: TGTGCCAGCTCACCACTTTCAGGATCGTCACCGGGCAGCGAGCAGTACTTC. This gives the protein CASSPLSGSSPGSEQYF.

This clone has only a few counts. The chain has TRBV7-2 and TRBJ1-6; D is undetermined. V was trimmed by 0 bases and J by 7 bases, leaving 10 bases between them. CDR3 length equals 15 residues. CDR1 is SGHTA, CDR2 FQGNSA, per germline. CDR3 DNA sequence: TGTGCCAGCAGCTTAGCCCTACGGGAAAATTCACCCCTCCACTTT. It is translated as CASSLALRENSPLHF. Based on the CDR3 plus reference TRBV7-2 and TRBJ1-6, the full variable domain is GAGVSQSPSNKVTEKGKDVELRCDPISGHTALYWYRQSLGQGLEFLIYFQGNSAPDKSGLPSDRFSAERTGGSVSTLTIQRTQQEDSAVYLCASSLALRENSPLHFGNGTRLTVT.

As DNA, the CDR3 is TGTGCCAGCAGCGTCCGGGGAGCAGATACGCAGTATTTT. This sequence encodes CASSVRGADTQYF. This rearrangement joins TRBV7-9 to TRBJ2-3; tentative D call: TRBD2 (5 bases). Trimming took 5 bases from V and 4 from J, leaving 10 bases between them. Per germline, CDR1 SEHNR and CDR2 FQNEAQ (reference sequence). CDR3 size: 13 residues.